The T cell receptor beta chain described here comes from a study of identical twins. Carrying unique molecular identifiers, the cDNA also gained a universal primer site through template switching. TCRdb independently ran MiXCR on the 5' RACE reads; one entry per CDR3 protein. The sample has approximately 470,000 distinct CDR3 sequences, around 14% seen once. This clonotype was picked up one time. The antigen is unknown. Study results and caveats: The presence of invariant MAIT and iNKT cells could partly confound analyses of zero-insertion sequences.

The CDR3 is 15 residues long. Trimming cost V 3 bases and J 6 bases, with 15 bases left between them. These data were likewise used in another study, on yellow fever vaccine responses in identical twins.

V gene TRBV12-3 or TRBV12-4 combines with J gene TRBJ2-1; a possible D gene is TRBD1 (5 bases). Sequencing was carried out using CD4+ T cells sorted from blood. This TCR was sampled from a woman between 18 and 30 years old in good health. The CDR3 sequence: CASSFRTLSGNEQFF. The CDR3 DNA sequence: TGTGCCAGCAGTTTCCGGACACTTTCGGGCAATGAGCAGTTCTTC.